This TCR beta chain was retrieved from a study of blood T cell repertoires in COVID-19. About the study: Material from acute and convalescent COVID-19 was sourced from the United States, Italy and Spain. In each case, the material was cDNA or gDNA derived from T cells, B-cell-depleted T cells, or PBMCs.

This clone was counted a single time. Trimming pared 7 bases from V and 1 base from J, leaving 11 bases between. The CDR3 covers 15 residues. CDR1 and CDR2 (germline): SNHLY, FYNNEI. In the original processing: Amplification of reference gene primers provided the estimated nucleated cell counts. Only in-frame clones appear in the TCRdb table, and some are missing; sequencing was by immunoSEQ multiplex PCR. That table furnishes V, J and clone size, whereas the DNA furnished D and trimming. The table lists approximately 100,000 clones, over 75% of them singletons. The sequence was collected from a woman between 50 and 59 years old with acute or convalescent COVID-19. Sequenced sample: peripheral blood. The chain joins TRBV2 to TRBJ2-6, with a weak D call TRBD1 (6 bases). CDR3 sequence: CASIRGGSGANVLTF. In nucleotides, the CDR3 is TGTGCCAGCATTCGAGGGGGATCTGGGGCCAACGTCCTGACTTTC.